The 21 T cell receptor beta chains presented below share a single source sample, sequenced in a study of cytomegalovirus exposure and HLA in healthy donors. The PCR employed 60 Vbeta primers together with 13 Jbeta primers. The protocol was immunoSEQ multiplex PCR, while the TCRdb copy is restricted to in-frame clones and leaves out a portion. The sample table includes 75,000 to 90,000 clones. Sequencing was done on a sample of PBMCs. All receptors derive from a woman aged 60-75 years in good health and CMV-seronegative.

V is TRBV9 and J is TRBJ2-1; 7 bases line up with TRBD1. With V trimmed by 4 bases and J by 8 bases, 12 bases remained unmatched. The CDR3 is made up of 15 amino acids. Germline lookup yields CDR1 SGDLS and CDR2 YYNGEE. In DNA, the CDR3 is TGTGCCAGCAGCCTAACAGGGGTCCCCTCCGATGAGCAGTTCTTC. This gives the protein CASSLTGVPSDEQFF.

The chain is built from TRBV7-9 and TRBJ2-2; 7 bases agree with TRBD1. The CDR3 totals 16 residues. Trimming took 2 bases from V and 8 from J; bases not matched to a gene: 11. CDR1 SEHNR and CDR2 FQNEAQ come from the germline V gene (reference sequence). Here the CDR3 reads CASSLFSGMGQGELFF. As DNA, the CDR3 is TGTGCCAGCAGCTTATTTTCGGGCATGGGACAGGGGGAGCTGTTTTTT.

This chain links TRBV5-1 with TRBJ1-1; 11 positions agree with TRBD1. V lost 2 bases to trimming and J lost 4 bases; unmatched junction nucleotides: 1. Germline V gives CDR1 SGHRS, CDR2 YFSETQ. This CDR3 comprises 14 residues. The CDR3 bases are TGCGCCAGCAGCTTCGGGACAGGGGGCACTGAAGCTTTCTTT. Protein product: CASSFGTGGTEAFF. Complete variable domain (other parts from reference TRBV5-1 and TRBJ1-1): KAGVTQTPRYLIKTRGQQVTLSCSPISGHRSVSWYQQTPGQGLQFLFEYFSETQRNKGNFPGRFSGRQFSNSRSEMNVSTLELGDSALYLCASSFGTGGTEAFFGQGTRLTVV.

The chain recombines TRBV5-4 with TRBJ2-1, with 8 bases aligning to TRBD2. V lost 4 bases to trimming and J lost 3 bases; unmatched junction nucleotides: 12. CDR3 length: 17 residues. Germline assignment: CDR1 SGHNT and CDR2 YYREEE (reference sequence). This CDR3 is CASSPGGRGLSYNEQFF. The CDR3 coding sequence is TGTGCCAGCAGCCCGGGGGGGCGGGGGCTTAGCTACAATGAGCAGTTCTTC.

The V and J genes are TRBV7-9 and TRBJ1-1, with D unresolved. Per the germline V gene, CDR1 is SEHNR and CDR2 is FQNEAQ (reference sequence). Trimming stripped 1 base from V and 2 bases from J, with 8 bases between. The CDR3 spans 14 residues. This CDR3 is CASSLVELNTEAFF. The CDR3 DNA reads TGTGCCAGCAGCTTAGTGGAGCTTAACACTGAAGCTTTCTTT.

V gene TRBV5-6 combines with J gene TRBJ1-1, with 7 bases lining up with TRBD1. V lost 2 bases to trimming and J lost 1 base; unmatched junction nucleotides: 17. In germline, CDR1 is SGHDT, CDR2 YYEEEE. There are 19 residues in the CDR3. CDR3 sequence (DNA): TGTGCCAGCAGCTTACAGGGGCCCTCGTACCTCTTGGGGAACACTGAAGCTTTCTTT. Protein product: CASSLQGPSYLLGNTEAFF. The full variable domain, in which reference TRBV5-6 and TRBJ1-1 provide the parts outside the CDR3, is DAGVTQSPTHLIKTRGQQVTLRCSPKSGHDTVSWYQQALGQGPQFIFQYYEEEERQRGNFPDRFSGHQFPNYSSELNVNALLLGDSALYLCASSLQGPSYLLGNTEAFFGQGTRLTVV.

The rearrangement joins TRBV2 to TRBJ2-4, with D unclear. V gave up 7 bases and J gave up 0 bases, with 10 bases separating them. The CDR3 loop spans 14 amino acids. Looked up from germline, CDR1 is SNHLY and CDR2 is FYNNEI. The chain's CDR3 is CASTMTGAKNIQYF. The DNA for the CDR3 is TGTGCCAGCACCATGACGGGAGCCAAAAACATTCAGTACTTC. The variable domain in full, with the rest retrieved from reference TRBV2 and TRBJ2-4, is EPEVTQTPSHQVTQMGQEVILRCVPISNHLYFYWYRQILGQKVEFLVSFYNNEISEKSEIFDDQFSVERPDGSNFTLKIRSTKLEDSAMYFCASTMTGAKNIQYFGAGTRLSVL.

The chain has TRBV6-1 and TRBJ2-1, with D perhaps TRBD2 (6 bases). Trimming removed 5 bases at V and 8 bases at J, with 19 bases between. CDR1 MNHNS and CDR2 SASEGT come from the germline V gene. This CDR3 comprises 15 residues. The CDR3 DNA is TGTGCCAGCAGTCTAACCGGGACTGGAGCTTATGAGCAGTTCTTC. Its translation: CASSLTGTGAYEQFF.

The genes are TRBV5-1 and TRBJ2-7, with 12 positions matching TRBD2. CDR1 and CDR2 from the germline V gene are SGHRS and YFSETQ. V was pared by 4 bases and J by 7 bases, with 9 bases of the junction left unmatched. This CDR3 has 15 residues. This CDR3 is CASSGTSGHLGEQYF. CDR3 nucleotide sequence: TGCGCCAGCAGCGGGACTAGCGGGCATTTGGGGGAGCAGTACTTC.

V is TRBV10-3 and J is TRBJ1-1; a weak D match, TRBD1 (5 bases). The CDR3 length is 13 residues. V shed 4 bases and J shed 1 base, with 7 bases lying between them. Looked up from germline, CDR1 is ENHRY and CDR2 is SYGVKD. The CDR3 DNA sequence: TGTGCCATCAGTGTGGACAAGAACACTGAAGCTTTCTTT. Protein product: CAISVDKNTEAFF.

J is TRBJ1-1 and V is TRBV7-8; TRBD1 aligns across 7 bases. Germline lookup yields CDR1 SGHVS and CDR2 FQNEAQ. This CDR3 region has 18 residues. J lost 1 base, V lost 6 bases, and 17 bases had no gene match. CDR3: CASSGARTGETANTEAFF. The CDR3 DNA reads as TGTGCCAGCAGTGGCGCCAGGACAGGCGAAACCGCGAACACTGAAGCTTTCTTT.

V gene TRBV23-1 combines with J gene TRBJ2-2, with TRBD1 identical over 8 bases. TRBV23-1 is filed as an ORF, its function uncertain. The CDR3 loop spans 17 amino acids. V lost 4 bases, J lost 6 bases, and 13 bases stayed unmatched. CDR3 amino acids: CASSLLEQGVRAGELFF. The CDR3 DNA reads TGCGCCAGCAGTCTCCTAGAACAGGGGGTTCGCGCCGGGGAGCTGTTTTTT.

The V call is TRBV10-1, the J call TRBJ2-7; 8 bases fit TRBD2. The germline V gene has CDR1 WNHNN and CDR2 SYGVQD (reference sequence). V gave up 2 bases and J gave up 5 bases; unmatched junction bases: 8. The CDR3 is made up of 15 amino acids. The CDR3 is CASSEGREASNEQYF. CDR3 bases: TGCGCCAGCAGTGAGGGGCGGGAGGCGTCGAACGAGCAGTACTTC.

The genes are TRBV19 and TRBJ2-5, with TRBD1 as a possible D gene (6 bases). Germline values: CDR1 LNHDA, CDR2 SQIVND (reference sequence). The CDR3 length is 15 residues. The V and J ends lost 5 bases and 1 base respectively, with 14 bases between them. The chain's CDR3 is CASSAPGHSQETQYF. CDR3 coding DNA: TGTGCCAGTAGTGCCCCGGGACATTCCCAAGAGACCCAGTACTTC.

The chain's CDR3 is CASSAISGDTYEQYF. The CDR3, as DNA: TGTGCCAGCAGTGCTATTAGCGGGGATACCTACGAGCAGTACTTC. The genes are TRBV28 and TRBJ2-7; 8 bases agree with TRBD2. This CDR3 comprises 15 residues. The V and J ends lost 5 bases and 2 bases, in that order; junction bases with no gene match: 8. Germline values: CDR1 MDHEN, CDR2 SYDVKM.

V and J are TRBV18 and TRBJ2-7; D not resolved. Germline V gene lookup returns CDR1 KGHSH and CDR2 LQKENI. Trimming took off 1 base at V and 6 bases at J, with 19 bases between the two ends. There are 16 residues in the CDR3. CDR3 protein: CASSPQVATGKGEQYF. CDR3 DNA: TGTGCCAGCTCACCACAGGTGGCTACGGGTAAAGGCGAGCAGTACTTC.

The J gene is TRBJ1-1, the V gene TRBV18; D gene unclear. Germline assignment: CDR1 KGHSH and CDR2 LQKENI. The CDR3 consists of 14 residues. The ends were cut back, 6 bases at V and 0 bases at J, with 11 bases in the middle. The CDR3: CASSLIGVNTEAFF. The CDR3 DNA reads TGTGCCAGCTCCCTAATCGGAGTGAACACTGAAGCTTTCTTT.

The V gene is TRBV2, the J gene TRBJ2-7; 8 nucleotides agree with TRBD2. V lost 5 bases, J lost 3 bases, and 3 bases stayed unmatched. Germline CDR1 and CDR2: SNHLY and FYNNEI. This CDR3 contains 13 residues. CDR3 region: CASSRTSHYEQYF. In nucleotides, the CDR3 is TGTGCCAGCAGTCGGACTAGCCACTACGAGCAGTACTTC.

The CDR3 region has the DNA TGTGCCACCGACGTAGTAGCGGGAACCCAAGAGACCCAGTACTTC. This translates into CATDVVAGTQETQYF. V gene TRBV6-1 combines with J gene TRBJ2-5; 8 bases line up with TRBD2. Germline assignment: CDR1 MNHNS and CDR2 SASEGT. The CDR3 length is 15 residues. The junction had 11 bases not matched to a gene; V was cut back by 10 bases and J by 1 base.

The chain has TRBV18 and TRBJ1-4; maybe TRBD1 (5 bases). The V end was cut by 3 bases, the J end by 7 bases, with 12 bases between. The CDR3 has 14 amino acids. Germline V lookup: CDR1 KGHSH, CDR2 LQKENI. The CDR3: CASSPTASGEKLFF. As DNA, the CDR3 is TGTGCCAGCTCACCGACAGCCTCGGGTGAAAAACTGTTTTTT.

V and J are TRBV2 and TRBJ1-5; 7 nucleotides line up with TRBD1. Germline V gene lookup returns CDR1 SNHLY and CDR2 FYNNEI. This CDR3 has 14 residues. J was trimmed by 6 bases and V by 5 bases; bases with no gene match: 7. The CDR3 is CASSYGQAPQPQHF. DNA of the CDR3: TGTGCCAGCAGTTACGGACAGGCTCCTCAGCCCCAGCATTTT. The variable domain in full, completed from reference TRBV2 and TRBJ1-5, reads EPEVTQTPSHQVTQMGQEVILRCVPISNHLYFYWYRQILGQKVEFLVSFYNNEISEKSEIFDDQFSVERPDGSNFTLKIRSTKLEDSAMYFCASSYGQAPQPQHFGDGTRLSIL.